The clone carrying this TCR beta chain came up a few times. Antigen specificity is unknown. This sample's TCRbeta library carried unique molecular identifier barcodes. TCRdb re-called the PCR reads through MiXCR, storing one row per CDR3 protein. The table lists 900,000 or so distinct CDR3 sequences, approximately 15% of them singletons. The data belong to a study of T-cell reconstitution after alpha-beta-depleted transplantation in children. Notes on the study in general: It was reported that alpha-beta T cells came from several hundred expanded graft clones (about two months after transplant). Among T cells one year after transplant, newly produced cells accounted for most counts and diversity. Some patients showed high day-60 TCRbeta diversity, which derived from surviving recipient T cells and thymic progenitors.

Germline-derived CDR1 and CDR2 are SQVTM and ANQGSEA. V lost 5 bases and J 3 bases, leaving 7 bases between the germline ends. The CDR3 is 11 amino acids. This chain uses TRBV29-1 with TRBJ1-2; D gene uncertain. This sample comprised PBMCs, mostly from graft donor cells, obtained 360 days after TCRalphabeta/CD19-depleted stem cell transplant. This receptor was taken from a male patient between 5 and 17 years old who had a stem cell transplant for acute lymphoblastic leukemia, so the T cells may come from the graft donor. The CDR3 protein is CSVNYHYGYTF. The CDR3 coding sequence is TGCAGCGTTAACTACCACTATGGCTACACCTTC.